This T cell receptor beta chain stems from a study of cytomegalovirus exposure and HLA in healthy donors. Germline V gives CDR1 MDHEN, CDR2 SYDVKM. This CDR3 spans 14 amino acids. V was cut by 5 bases and J by 4 bases, with 14 bases left in between. 60 Vbeta and 13 Jbeta primers were used in PCR. Data came from immunoSEQ multiplex PCR; TCRdb stores just in-frame clones and leaves some out. The data show approximately 150,000 clones, under 90% seen once. The sample comprised PBMCs. The receptor was isolated from a male donor in good health and CMV-seronegative. The rearrangement uses TRBV28 and TRBJ1-2, with D unresolved. DNA of the CDR3: TGTGCCAGCAGTCCCCCGGGCAGCGGCTATGGCTACACCTTC. Translated: CASSPPGSGYGYTF.